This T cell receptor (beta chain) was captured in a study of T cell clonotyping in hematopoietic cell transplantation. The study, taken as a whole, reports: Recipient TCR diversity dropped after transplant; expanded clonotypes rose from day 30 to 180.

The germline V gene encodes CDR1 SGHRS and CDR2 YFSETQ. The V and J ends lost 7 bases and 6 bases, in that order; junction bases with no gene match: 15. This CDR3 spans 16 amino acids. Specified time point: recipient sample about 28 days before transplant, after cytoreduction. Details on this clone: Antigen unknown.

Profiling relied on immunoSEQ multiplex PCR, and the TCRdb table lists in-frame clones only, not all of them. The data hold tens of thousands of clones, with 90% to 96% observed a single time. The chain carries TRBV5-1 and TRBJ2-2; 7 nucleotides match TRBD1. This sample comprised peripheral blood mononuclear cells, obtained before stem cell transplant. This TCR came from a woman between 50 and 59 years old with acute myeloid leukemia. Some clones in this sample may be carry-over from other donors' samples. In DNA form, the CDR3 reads TGCGCCAGCTCTAAATACGTAGGGGGCAGGGCCGGGGAGCTGTTTTTT. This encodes CASSKYVGGRAGELFF.